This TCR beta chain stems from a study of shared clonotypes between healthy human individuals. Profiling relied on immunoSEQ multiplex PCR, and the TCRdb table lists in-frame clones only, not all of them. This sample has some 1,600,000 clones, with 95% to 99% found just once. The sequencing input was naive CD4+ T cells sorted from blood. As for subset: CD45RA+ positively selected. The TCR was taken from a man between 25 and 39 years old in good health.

This chain's CDR3 is CASSGRGYTETQYF. The DNA for the CDR3 is TGTGCCAGCTCAGGCAGGGGATATACGGAGACCCAGTACTTC. The chain is built from TRBV18 and TRBJ2-5, with a possible D match to TRBD1 (6 bases). V was pared by 5 bases and J by 5 bases, with 15 bases between. This CDR3 comprises 14 residues. In germline, CDR1 is KGHSH, CDR2 LQKENI.